The 26 T cell receptor beta chains presented below share a single source sample, sequenced in a study of blood T cell repertoires in COVID-19. Sequencing was performed with immunoSEQ multiplex PCR; in TCRdb, only in-frame clones are kept and a portion is missing. The table has 40,000 to 60,000 clones, roughly 88% seen once; the top ten hold approximately 7.7%. Sequenced input: peripheral blood. These receptors originate from a human donor in a cohort sampled during active COVID-19.

The genes are TRBV5-6 and TRBJ2-7; D gene unclear. With 4 bases removed from V and 6 bases from J, the gap between germline ends came to 8 bases. CDR1 and CDR2 from the germline V gene are SGHDT and YYEEEE. The CDR3 is 11 amino acids. The CDR3 loop is CASSVVAEQYF. The CDR3 DNA reads TGTGCCAGCAGCGTGGTGGCCGAGCAGTACTTC.

The V gene is TRBV15, the J gene TRBJ1-2, with D possibly TRBD1 on 5 matching bases. CDR1 LNHNV and CDR2 YYDKDF come from the germline V gene (reference sequence). The germline V and J ends were trimmed by 2 bases and 3 bases, with 22 bases remaining between them. The CDR3 sequence is 18 residues long. The CDR3 sequence: CATSRPPGPGGVDYGYTF. The CDR3 nucleotides read TGTGCCACCAGCAGACCCCCAGGTCCGGGGGGTGTTGACTATGGCTACACCTTC. The whole variable domain, remainder taken from reference TRBV15 and TRBJ1-2, is DAMVIQNPRYQVTQFGKPVTLSCSQTLNHNVMYWYQQKSSQAPKLLFHYYDKDFNNEADTPDNFQSRRPNTSFCFLDIRSPGLGDTAMYLCATSRPPGPGGVDYGYTFGSGTRLTVV.

This sequence joins TRBV24-1 and TRBJ2-7; D not resolved. Germline loops: CDR1 KGHDR, CDR2 SFDVKD. Trimming removed 1 base from V and 4 bases from J, with 7 bases in between. The CDR3 consists of 13 residues. This CDR3 reads CATSDFVGYEQYF. The CDR3 region has the DNA TGTGCCACCAGTGATTTTGTCGGGTACGAGCAGTACTTC.

The rearrangement joins TRBV3-1 (or the pseudogene TRBV3-2) to TRBJ2-1, with 14 bases fitting TRBD2. The CDR3 is 15 residues long. The V gene's germline CDR1 is LGHDT and CDR2 YNNKEL (reference sequence). V gave up 4 bases and J gave up 8 bases; unmatched junction bases: 4. The CDR3 loop is CASSPTSGREYEQFF. The CDR3 DNA sequence: TGTGCCAGCAGCCCGACTAGCGGGAGGGAATATGAGCAGTTCTTC.

The chain links TRBV7-2 to TRBJ2-2, with a tentative D call TRBD2 (6 bases). V lost 0 bases to trimming and J lost 5 bases, with 16 bases between them. Per the germline V gene, CDR1 is SGHTA and CDR2 is FQGNSA. CDR3 length equals 17 residues. As DNA, the CDR3 is TGTGCCAGCAGCTTAGCGGGGGTCGGGAGAGGAACCGGGGAGCTGTTTTTT. Translation: CASSLAGVGRGTGELFF.

This chain links TRBV5-1 with TRBJ2-1; 10 bases fit TRBD2. V was pared by 4 bases and J by 5 bases, with 6 bases of the junction left unmatched. Germline lookup yields CDR1 SGHRS and CDR2 YFSETQ. This CDR3 region has 15 residues. CDR3 DNA sequence: TGCGCCAGCAGCCAACTAGCGGGAACCAACAATGAGCAGTTCTTC. It is translated as CASSQLAGTNNEQFF. Together with reference TRBV5-1 and TRBJ2-1, the CDR3 gives the full variable domain: KAGVTQTPRYLIKTRGQQVTLSCSPISGHRSVSWYQQTPGQGLQFLFEYFSETQRNKGNFPGRFSGRQFSNSRSEMNVSTLELGDSALYLCASSQLAGTNNEQFFGPGTRLTVL.

This clone was recorded only once. The chain recombines TRBV9 with TRBJ2-3, with 14 bases fitting TRBD2. Germline V CDR1 and CDR2: SGDLS, YYNGEE. The CDR3 covers 16 residues. V shed 0 bases and J 5 bases; nucleotides not matched to a gene: 2. The CDR3 bases are TGTGCCAGCAGCGTAGGGGGACTAGCGGGAGTAGATACGCAGTATTTT. Protein sequence: CASSVGGLAGVDTQYF.

The rearrangement joins TRBV5-3 to TRBJ2-7; 8 nucleotides align to TRBD2. TRBV5-3 is an ORF; its function is uncertain. The junction had 8 bases not matched to a gene; V was cut back by 4 bases and J by 2 bases. The CDR3 has 15 residues. Here the CDR3 DNA reads TGTGCCAGAAGCGAACTAGCGGACTACACCTACGAGCAGTACTTC. Its translation: CARSELADYTYEQYF.

The rearrangement links TRBV2 to TRBJ1-1; TRBD1 matches 8 bases. Per germline, CDR1 SNHLY and CDR2 FYNNEI. The CDR3 is made up of 11 amino acids. V was clipped by 6 bases and J by 8 bases; unmatched bases: 2. In DNA, the CDR3 is TGTGCCAGCAGAGACAGGGGCGAAGCTTTCTTT. Translating it yields CASRDRGEAFF.

This chain connects TRBV24-1 to TRBJ2-3, with 8 bases identical to TRBD2. From germline, CDR1 is KGHDR and CDR2 SFDVKD. V shed 1 base and J 6 bases; nucleotides not matched to a gene: 8. There are 16 residues in the CDR3. The CDR3 region is CATSDFGAGVRDTQYF. In nucleotides, the CDR3 is TGTGCCACCAGTGATTTCGGAGCGGGGGTCCGGGATACGCAGTATTTT.

This clone was seen a few times. This chain links TRBV28 with TRBJ2-5; TRBD1 matches at 10 bases. V lost 6 bases and J lost 2; bases outside the gene matches: 9. The CDR3 has 16 amino acids. The V gene's germline CDR1 is MDHEN and CDR2 SYDVKM. CDR3 bases: TGTGCCAGCAGGTACAGGACAGGGGGTTTTCAAGAGACCCAGTACTTC. Translation: CASRYRTGGFQETQYF.

Here the CDR3 reads CASSQPGIAYNEQFF. In DNA form, the CDR3 reads TGTGCCAGCAGCCAGCCGGGGATTGCTTACAATGAGCAGTTCTTC. The rearrangement links TRBV11-1 to TRBJ2-1, with a tentative D call TRBD2 (5 bases). The CDR3 sequence is 15 residues long. Germline lookup yields CDR1 SGHAT and CDR2 FQDESV (reference sequence). Trimming took 5 bases from V and 4 from J, leaving 15 bases between them.

V usage is TRBV10-3 and J usage is TRBJ2-5; 8 positions agree with TRBD1. Looked up from germline, CDR1 is ENHRY and CDR2 is SYGVKD. The trim removed 3 bases at V and 4 bases at J, leaving 10 bases unmatched. The length of the CDR3 is 16 residues. CDR3 sequence (DNA): TGTGCCATCAGTGATCTCCCCAGGCAGGGGGCAGAGACCCAGTACTTC. It codes for CAISDLPRQGAETQYF.

The CDR3 is CATSRREQDNEQFF. DNA for the CDR3: TGTGCAACATCAAGGCGGGAGCAGGACAATGAGCAGTTCTTC. The chain recombines TRBV10-3 with TRBJ2-1, with 7 bases that match TRBD2. The CDR3 spans 14 residues. Germline V CDR1 and CDR2: ENHRY, SYGVKD.

The chain carries TRBV29-1 and TRBJ2-7, with D possibly being TRBD2 (6 bases). Germline V gene sequence: CDR1 SQVTM, CDR2 ANQGSEA. V was trimmed by 6 bases and J by 4 bases, leaving 7 bases between them. The CDR3 has 10 residues. The CDR3 is CSVGLYEQYF. CDR3 nucleotide sequence: TGCAGCGTGGGACTTTACGAGCAGTACTTC.

This sequence joins TRBV18 and TRBJ2-5; D is uncertain. Germline V gene sequence: CDR1 KGHSH, CDR2 LQKENI. V was cut by 2 bases and J by 5 bases, with 9 bases left in between. The length of the CDR3 is 13 residues. CDR3 sequence reads: CASSPEVRETQYF. CDR3 coding DNA: TGTGCCAGCTCACCAGAGGTTCGCGAGACCCAGTACTTC.

The chain couples TRBV5-1 to TRBJ2-1; D is possibly TRBD2 (6 bases). This CDR3 contains 12 residues. The germline V gene encodes CDR1 SGHRS and CDR2 YFSETQ. Deletions cut 6 bases from V and 7 bases from J, with 11 bases between. CDR3 DNA sequence: TGCGCCAGCACGGAGGGCCGTAATGAGCAGTTCTTC. Encoded protein: CASTEGRNEQFF.

The CDR3 region is CASSLTGTGTYEQYF. In nucleotides, the CDR3 is TGTGCCAGCAGCTTAACCGGGACAGGGACCTACGAGCAGTACTTC. The V gene is TRBV11-3, the J gene TRBJ2-7, with 9 positions matching TRBD1. Trimming removed 2 bases from V and 2 bases from J; junction bases left unmatched: 4. The CDR3 extends over 15 amino acids. Germline V gives CDR1 SGHNT, CDR2 YENEEA. Drawing the rest from reference TRBV11-3 and TRBJ2-7, the complete variable domain is EAGVVQSPRYKIIEKKQPVAFWCNPISGHNTLYWYLQNLGQGPELLIRYENEEAVDDSQLPKDRFSAERLKGVDSTLKIQPAELGDSAVYLCASSLTGTGTYEQYFGPGTRLTVT.

This chain joins TRBV7-6 and TRBJ2-1; 7 bases agree with TRBD2. Germline loops: CDR1 SGHVS, CDR2 FNYEAQ. The CDR3 has 16 residues. Trimming took 1 base from V and 6 from J; bases not matched to a gene: 9. The CDR3 here is CASSLVVGGLGNEQFF. The CDR3 DNA follows: TGTGCCAGCAGCTTAGTGGTGGGAGGGCTAGGCAATGAGCAGTTCTTC. The full variable domain, with the rest looked up from reference TRBV7-6 and TRBJ2-1, is GAGVSQSPRYKVTKRGQDVALRCDPISGHVSLYWYRQALGQGPEFLTYFNYEAQQDKSGLPNDRFSAERPEGSISTLTIQRTEQRDSAMYRCASSLVVGGLGNEQFFGPGTRLTVL.

The CDR3 nucleotides read TGTGCCAGCAGCGGTCACAGGGGTGAGGAGCTGTTTTTT. Residues: CASSGHRGEELFF. The rearrangement joins TRBV9 to TRBJ2-2, with 7 bases identical to TRBD1. The CDR3 loop spans 13 amino acids. Germline assignment: CDR1 SGDLS and CDR2 YYNGEE. The V segment lost 3 bases and the J segment 10 bases; nucleotides outside the gene matches: 6. Full variable domain (rest looked up from reference TRBV9 and TRBJ2-2): DSGVTQTPKHLITATGQRVTLRCSPRSGDLSVYWYQQSLDQGLQFLIQYYNGEERAKGNILERFSAQQFPDLHSELNLSSLELGDSALYFCASSGHRGEELFFGEGSRLTVL.

The chain recombines TRBV28 with TRBJ2-5; no definite D call. Trimming stripped 7 bases from V and 2 bases from J, with 11 bases between. Germline V gives CDR1 MDHEN, CDR2 SYDVKM. This CDR3 comprises 13 residues. This CDR3 is CASTVGWQETQYF. In DNA, the CDR3 is TGTGCCAGCACCGTCGGGTGGCAAGAGACCCAGTACTTC.

This clone was detected a few times. J is TRBJ1-2 and V is TRBV5-6, with D possibly TRBD1 on 5 matching bases. The CDR3 has 16 residues. Trimming stripped 0 bases from V and 5 bases from J, with 17 bases between. The V gene's germline CDR1 is SGHDT and CDR2 YYEEEE. This chain's CDR3 is CASSLADGREVYGYTF. CDR3 DNA: TGTGCCAGCAGCTTGGCCGATGGCAGGGAGGTATATGGCTACACCTTC.

This clone was seen at least ten times. The chain combines TRBV6-5 with TRBJ1-1, with D maybe TRBD1 (5 bases). Germline V gene sequence: CDR1 MNHEY, CDR2 SVGAGI. The V gene lost 4 bases and the J gene lost 1 base, with 7 bases spanning the gap. This CDR3 is built from 13 residues. CDR3 in amino acids: CASSWGENTEAFF. CDR3 nucleotides: TGTGCCAGCAGTTGGGGGGAGAACACTGAAGCTTTCTTT.

The chain uses TRBV9 and TRBJ2-5; 7 bases align to TRBD2. The CDR3 consists of 13 residues. Germline V CDR1 and CDR2: SGDLS, YYNGEE. The V segment lost 0 bases and the J segment 4 bases; nucleotides outside the gene matches: 0. Written as DNA, the CDR3 is TGTGCCAGCAGCGTAGGGGGGGGAGAGACCCAGTACTTC. This codes for CASSVGGGETQYF. The whole variable domain, filled in from reference TRBV9 and TRBJ2-5, reads DSGVTQTPKHLITATGQRVTLRCSPRSGDLSVYWYQQSLDQGLQFLIQYYNGEERAKGNILERFSAQQFPDLHSELNLSSLELGDSALYFCASSVGGGETQYFGPGTRLLVL.

The sample holds one count of this clone. In DNA form, the CDR3 reads TGTGCCAGCAGTGAATTTGGGGCGGAGACCTCCTACGAGCAGTACTTC. It codes for CASSEFGAETSYEQYF. The V and J genes are TRBV6-1 and TRBJ2-7; a weak D match, TRBD1 (5 bases). V was clipped by 2 bases and J by 0 bases, with 14 bases between them. The V gene's germline CDR1 is MNHNS and CDR2 SASEGT. CDR3 size: 16 residues.

This chain connects TRBV5-1 to TRBJ2-1; the match to TRBD2 covers 11 bases. This CDR3 comprises 18 residues. Germline lookup yields CDR1 SGHRS and CDR2 YFSETQ. Trimming at V came to 2 bases and at J to 6 bases, leaving 13 bases not matched to a gene. CDR3 bases: TGCGCCAGCAGCTTTGGGGTAGCGGGAGGGCCGGGTCGCAATGAGCAGTTCTTC. Encoded protein: CASSFGVAGGPGRNEQFF.